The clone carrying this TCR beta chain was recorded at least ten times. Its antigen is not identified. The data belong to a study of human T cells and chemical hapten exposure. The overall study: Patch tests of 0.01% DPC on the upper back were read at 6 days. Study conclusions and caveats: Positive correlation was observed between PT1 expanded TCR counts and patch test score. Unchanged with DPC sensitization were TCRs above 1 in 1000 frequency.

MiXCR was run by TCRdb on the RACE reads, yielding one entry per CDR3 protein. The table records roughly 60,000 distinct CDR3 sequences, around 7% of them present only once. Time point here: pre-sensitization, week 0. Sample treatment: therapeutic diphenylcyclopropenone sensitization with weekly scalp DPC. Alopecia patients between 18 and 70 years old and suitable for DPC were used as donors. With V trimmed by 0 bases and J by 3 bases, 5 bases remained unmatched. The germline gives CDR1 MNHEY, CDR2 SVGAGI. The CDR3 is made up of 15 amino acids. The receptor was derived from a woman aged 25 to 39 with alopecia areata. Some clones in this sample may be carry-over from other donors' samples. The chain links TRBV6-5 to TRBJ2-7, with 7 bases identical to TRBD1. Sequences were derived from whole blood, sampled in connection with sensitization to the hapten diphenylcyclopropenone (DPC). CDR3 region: CASSYSRDSLYEQYF. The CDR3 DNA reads TGTGCCAGCAGTTACTCCAGGGACAGCCTCTACGAGCAGTACTTC.